The entry that follows covers one T cell receptor (beta chain) sequence. Its antigen is not identified. Germline CDR1 and CDR2: SQVTM and ANQGSEA. The CDR3 contains 13 residues. The sample comes from a study of CXCR3-negative and CXCR3-positive naive CD8 T cells. Findings and caveats of the study: Naive subsets showed comparable surface CD5, and TCR interaction strength was also inferred from TRB CDR3 physicochemistry. Hydrophobicity was higher for TRB CDR3s found in CXCR3-positive naive cells than in CXCR3-negative naive cells.

Naive CD8+ T cells showed a CD45RO-CCR7+CD27+CD95- phenotype. In preparing the TRB cDNA libraries, 5' RACE with UMI labels was used. TCRdb reprocessed the 5' RACE reads and stores each CDR3 protein as one record, lacking DNA. The listing records 84,000 or so distinct CDR3 sequences. J is TRBJ2-1 and V is TRBV29-1; TCRdb's D gene call, TRBD2, goes unchecked for lack of DNA. The source material was naive CXCR3+ CD8+ T cells from blood. Subset defined: CD45RO-CCR7+CD27+CD95- naive CD8+ T cells expressing CXCR3 (TNR3+). The clonotype was recovered from a human donor in good health. Some clones in this sample may be carry-over from other donors' samples. CDR3 region: CSVGGGGGTEQFF.